These 25 T cell receptor beta chains were all obtained from the same sample, sequenced in a study of B cell selection in AIRE deficiency. The regulatory T cell sort gate was CD4+CD25hiCD127low/negative. The assay was immunoSEQ multiplex PCR, and TCRdb's table has in-frame clones only and misses some. The sample contains about 21,000 clones, approximately 94% of which appear only once. What was sequenced was Tregs sorted from PBMCs. These receptor sequences come from a human donor with AIRE deficiency.

The rearrangement uses TRBV27 and TRBJ2-7; the match to TRBD2 covers 7 bases. Looked up from germline, CDR1 is MNHEY and CDR2 is SMNVEV (reference sequence). The CDR3 spans 16 residues. V lost 5 bases to trimming and J lost 0 bases; unmatched junction nucleotides: 10. CDR3 amino acids: CASSPRLAVFSYEQYF. As DNA, the CDR3 is TGTGCCAGCAGTCCCAGACTAGCCGTATTCTCCTACGAGCAGTACTTC.

The rearrangement joins TRBV5-1 to TRBJ2-3; 7 bases are shared with TRBD2. V shed 9 bases, J shed 3 bases, and the junction held 10 bases outside the gene matches. The CDR3 runs 14 residues. CDR1 SGHRS and CDR2 YFSETQ come from the germline V gene. CDR3 sequence reads: CATQRGGGTDTQYF. Written as DNA, the CDR3 is TGCGCCACCCAGCGGGGAGGTGGGACAGATACGCAGTATTTT.

V usage is TRBV30 and J usage is TRBJ2-7; D unclear. This CDR3 region has 13 residues. Germline CDR1 reads GTSNPN; CDR2 reads SVGIG (reference sequence). V was shortened by 0 bases and J by 0 bases, with 6 bases between the two germline ends. The CDR3 here is CAWSVGFSYEQYF. CDR3 DNA: TGTGCCTGGAGTGTCGGCTTCTCCTACGAGCAGTACTTC.

V gene TRBV19 combines with J gene TRBJ2-3; D could derive from TRBD1 or TRBD2 (5 bases each). Germline V CDR1 and CDR2: LNHDA, SQIVND (reference sequence). The CDR3 covers 20 residues. Trimming stripped 5 bases from V and 6 bases from J, with 33 bases between. CDR3 nucleotide sequence: TGTGCCAGTAGTGCGCGACAGCAAGTGAAGATCGGGGTCTGGGTCGATACGCAGTATTTT. Amino acid sequence: CASSARQQVKIGVWVDTQYF.

The count of this clone is one. The chain uses TRBV6-1 and TRBJ2-7, with D possibly matching TRBD1 (6 bases). The CDR3 has 15 residues. V lost 7 bases and J lost 7, with 23 bases in between. Germline CDR1 is MNHNS and CDR2 is SASEGT. CDR3 in amino acids: CASKAVGGLSREQYF. CDR3 DNA sequence: TGTGCCAGCAAGGCCGTAGGGGGTCTTTCGAGAGAGCAGTACTTC.

The V and J genes are TRBV7-8 and TRBJ2-7, with TRBD1 matching 7 bases. J was trimmed by 5 bases and V by 1 base; bases with no gene match: 5. The CDR3 length is 14 residues. Per the germline V gene, CDR1 is SGHVS and CDR2 is FQNEAQ. The CDR3 region is CASSLDRGMDEQYF. The CDR3 DNA sequence: TGTGCCAGCAGCTTAGACAGGGGAATGGACGAGCAGTACTTC.

This clone occurred once. The chain combines TRBV5-1 with TRBJ2-1; D is unresolved. This CDR3 is built from 14 residues. V was trimmed by 0 bases and J by 5 bases, leaving 9 bases between them. CDR1 SGHRS and CDR2 YFSETQ come from the germline V gene. The CDR3 here is CASSLAVGNNEQFF. The CDR3 region has the DNA TGCGCCAGCAGCTTGGCCGTAGGGAACAATGAGCAGTTCTTC.

CDR3 in amino acids: CASSFGGFGEQYF. CDR3 in DNA: TGTGCCAGCAGCTTCGGGGGGTTCGGCGAGCAGTACTTC. This chain joins TRBV5-5 and TRBJ2-7; 7 nucleotides align to TRBD2. CDR1 SGHKS and CDR2 YYEKEE come from the germline V gene (reference sequence). CDR3 length equals 13 residues. The ends lost 2 bases at V and 6 bases at J; junction bases unmatched: 5.

V gene TRBV15 combines with J gene TRBJ2-3, with D perhaps matching TRBD1 or TRBD2 (5 bases each). CDR3 length equals 16 residues. CDR1 is LNHNV and CDR2 is YYDKDF in the germline V gene (reference sequence). Trimming removed 1 base at V and 4 bases at J, with 15 bases between. The CDR3 coding sequence is TGTGCCACCAGCAGAGGTCTCCGGGTGGGGGCAGATACGCAGTATTTT. Encoded protein: CATSRGLRVGADTQYF. The full variable domain, completed using reference TRBV15 and TRBJ2-3, is DAMVIQNPRYQVTQFGKPVTLSCSQTLNHNVMYWYQQKSSQAPKLLFHYYDKDFNNEADTPDNFQSRRPNTSFCFLDIRSPGLGDTAMYLCATSRGLRVGADTQYFGPGTRLTVL.

CDR3 loop: CASSSGSTGELFF. The CDR3 coding sequence is TGTGCCAGCAGTTCGGGAAGCACCGGGGAGCTGTTTTTT. V is TRBV6-1 and J is TRBJ2-2; TRBD2 is a possible D gene (5 bases). CDR3 size: 13 residues. Trimming took 5 bases from V and 4 from J, leaving 8 bases between them. The germline gives CDR1 MNHNS, CDR2 SASEGT.

This chain uses TRBV28 with TRBJ2-1; D is unresolved. Germline lookup yields CDR1 MDHEN and CDR2 SYDVKM. The CDR3 is made up of 11 amino acids. The germline V and J ends were trimmed by 3 bases and 9 bases, with 6 bases remaining between them. CDR3 coding DNA: TGTGCCAGCAGTTTGTTGGGTGAGCAGTTCTTC. This translates into CASSLLGEQFF.

This clone was seen only once. The chain employs TRBV7-9 and TRBJ2-5; D is ambiguous. The CDR3 loop spans 12 amino acids. With 6 bases removed from V and 4 bases from J, the gap between germline ends came to 9 bases. CDR1 and CDR2 from the germline V gene are SEHNR and FQNEAQ (reference sequence). DNA for the CDR3: TGTGCCAGCAGTATGGACGTAGAGACCCAGTACTTC. Translated, it gives CASSMDVETQYF.

The chain employs TRBV9 and TRBJ1-1; D unclear. The germline gives CDR1 SGDLS, CDR2 YYNGEE. The CDR3 spans 13 residues. V was trimmed by 4 bases and J by 4 bases, leaving 11 bases between them. The CDR3 sequence: CASSYAPATEAFF. In DNA, the CDR3 is TGTGCCAGCAGCTATGCTCCGGCCACTGAAGCTTTCTTT.

In this sample, this clone is medium-sized. The chain is built from TRBV11-2 and TRBJ1-2, with D unresolved. The ends were cut back, 0 bases at V and 5 bases at J, with 4 bases in the middle. Germline CDR1 SGHAT, CDR2 FQNNGV. CDR3 size: 12 residues. The CDR3 protein is CASSLEGYGYTF. CDR3 nucleotides: TGTGCCAGCAGCTTAGAGGGGTATGGCTACACCTTC.

This chain connects TRBV28 to TRBJ2-3; 9 bases map to TRBD2. This CDR3 contains 15 residues. Unmatched junction bases numbered 7, after V lost 5 bases and J lost 4 bases. Germline CDR1 and CDR2: MDHEN and SYDVKM. CDR3 DNA sequence: TGTGCCAGCAGTCTTTTAGCGGGAGCGGCAGATACGCAGTATTTT. Translating it yields CASSLLAGAADTQYF.

The rearrangement joins TRBV7-9 to TRBJ2-2, with 8 bases lining up with TRBD1. V shed 2 bases, J shed 4 bases, and the junction held 3 bases outside the gene matches. Per the germline V gene, CDR1 is SEHNR and CDR2 is FQNEAQ (reference sequence). CDR3 size: 15 residues. DNA of the CDR3: TGTGCCAGCAGCTTAAACAGGGGGTTCACCGGGGAGCTGTTTTTT. It yields the protein CASSLNRGFTGELFF.

The chain employs TRBV11-2 and TRBJ1-2; TRBD1 aligns across 7 bases. The germline CDR1 and CDR2 sequences are SGHAT and FQNNGV. The CDR3 spans 15 residues. The ends lost 1 base at V and 2 bases at J; junction bases unmatched: 4. CDR3 region: CASSLALQGNYGYTF. The CDR3 coding sequence is TGTGCCAGCAGCTTAGCCTTACAGGGGAACTATGGCTACACCTTC.

This clone was picked up a small number of times. The chain recombines TRBV11-3 with TRBJ1-6; tentative D call: TRBD1 (5 bases). The CDR3 has 15 residues. CDR1 is SGHNT and CDR2 is YENEEA in the germline V gene. V dropped 0 bases and J dropped 10 bases, with 13 bases sitting between them. The CDR3 reads CASSLERGGRSPLHF. DNA for the CDR3: TGTGCCAGCAGCTTAGAAAGGGGTGGTCGATCACCCCTCCACTTT. Using reference TRBV11-3 and TRBJ1-6 for the parts outside the CDR3, the full variable domain is EAGVVQSPRYKIIEKKQPVAFWCNPISGHNTLYWYLQNLGQGPELLIRYENEEAVDDSQLPKDRFSAERLKGVDSTLKIQPAELGDSAVYLCASSLERGGRSPLHFGNGTRLTVT.

This chain joins TRBV5-6 and TRBJ2-2; 8 bases match TRBD1. CDR1 and CDR2 (germline): SGHDT, YYEEEE. V lost 3 bases, J lost 4 bases, and 8 bases stayed unmatched. The CDR3 runs 16 residues. The CDR3, as DNA: TGTGCCAGCAGCTCCGGACAGGGATGGATCACCGGGGAGCTGTTTTTT. Its translation is CASSSGQGWITGELFF. Full variable domain (rest looked up from reference TRBV5-6 and TRBJ2-2): DAGVTQSPTHLIKTRGQQVTLRCSPKSGHDTVSWYQQALGQGPQFIFQYYEEEERQRGNFPDRFSGHQFPNYSSELNVNALLLGDSALYLCASSSGQGWITGELFFGEGSRLTVL.

This clone has a single count. CDR3 sequence (DNA): TGTGCCAGCAGCCCTCATACAGGCCTTGTCAATCAGCCCCAGCATTTT. As protein: CASSPHTGLVNQPQHF. The rearrangement joins TRBV7-8 to TRBJ1-5, with D maybe TRBD1 (5 bases). The ends were cut back, 5 bases at V and 3 bases at J, with 17 bases in the middle. Germline V gene data show CDR1 as SGHVS and CDR2 as FQNEAQ. The CDR3 is 16 residues long.

The J gene is TRBJ2-1, the V gene TRBV9; D gene unclear. Germline V CDR1 and CDR2: SGDLS, YYNGEE. The V end was cut by 1 base, the J end by 0 bases, with 8 bases between. The CDR3 runs to 15 residues. The DNA for the CDR3 is TGTGCCAGCAGCGTAAGCACGAGCTCCTACAATGAGCAGTTCTTC. It codes for CASSVSTSSYNEQFF.

The V gene is TRBV6-4, the J gene TRBJ2-1, with 8 bases matching TRBD1. CDR1 and CDR2 (germline): MRHNA, SNTAGT. V shed 0 bases and J 9 bases; nucleotides not matched to a gene: 10. The CDR3 totals 16 residues. CDR3 sequence reads: CASSDSGTGNRGEQFF. The CDR3 DNA sequence: TGTGCCAGCAGTGACTCTGGGACAGGTAACCGGGGTGAGCAGTTCTTC.

The rearrangement links TRBV5-1 to TRBJ1-4; maybe TRBD1 (5 bases). Germline CDR1 and CDR2: SGHRS and YFSETQ. The CDR3 has 14 amino acids. The ends were cut back, 0 bases at V and 6 bases at J, with 9 bases in the middle. CDR3 in DNA: TGCGCCAGCAGCTTGGAAAGGGGCGATGAAAAACTGTTTTTT. It is translated as CASSLERGDEKLFF.

The chain links TRBV21-1 to TRBJ1-4. TRBV21-1 is recorded as a pseudogene. The CDR3 spans 15 residues. In nucleotides, the CDR3 is TGTGCCAGCAGAGGCCTACCCCCATTTAATGAAAAACTGTTTTTT. This translates into CASRGLPPFNEKLFF.

The V and J genes are TRBV7-2 and TRBJ2-7; D may correspond to TRBD1 or TRBD2 (6 bases each). V was cut by 5 bases and J by 3 bases, with 20 bases left in between. Looked up from germline, CDR1 is SGHTA and CDR2 is FQGNSA. CDR3 size: 16 residues. CDR3 amino acids: CASSQAWGAAIYEQYF. Here the CDR3 DNA reads TGTGCCAGCAGCCAGGCCTGGGGGGCCGCTATCTACGAGCAGTACTTC.